Below, 18 T cell receptor beta chains from the same sample are listed, as sequenced in a study of radiation and T cells in renal cell carcinoma. Profiling relied on immunoSEQ multiplex PCR, and the TCRdb table lists in-frame clones only, not all of them. The sample lists roughly 100,000 clones, 86% occurring once. Time point defined: baseline pretreatment blood. Specified treatment: 15 Gy SBRT to primary tumor, nephrectomy 4 weeks later. The sample consisted of blood, taken from a patient whose treatment included radiotherapy and nephrectomy. These receptor sequences come from a man aged 50 to 60 with renal cell carcinoma.

This clone was seen more than once but under ten times. The chain joins TRBV5-1 to TRBJ2-2; weak D call: TRBD1 (5 bases). CDR3 length: 14 residues. Per the germline V gene, CDR1 is SGHRS and CDR2 is YFSETQ. With 4 bases removed from V and 5 bases from J, the gap between germline ends came to 12 bases. CDR3 bases: TGCGCCAGCAGCCCACAGGCTCTGACCGGGGAGCTGTTTTTT. Residues: CASSPQALTGELFF.

The rearrangement uses TRBV19 and TRBJ2-5; D unresolved. V was shortened by 8 bases and J by 5 bases, with 6 bases between the two germline ends. CDR1 and CDR2 from the germline V gene are LNHDA and SQIVND (reference sequence). This CDR3 is built from 10 residues. The DNA of the CDR3 is TGTGCCAGTGGCAGGGAGACCCAGTACTTC. Protein sequence: CASGRETQYF.

The chain has TRBV9 and TRBJ2-1, with TRBD1 identical over 9 bases. V lost 3 bases, J lost 6 bases, and 4 bases stayed unmatched. There are 14 residues in the CDR3. Germline lookup yields CDR1 SGDLS and CDR2 YYNGEE. CDR3 sequence reads: CASSEGQGGNEQFF. The CDR3 DNA follows: TGTGCCAGCAGCGAGGGACAGGGTGGCAATGAGCAGTTCTTC.

This chain uses TRBV5-1 with TRBJ1-3; D gene ambiguous. V lost 4 bases to trimming and J lost 0 bases, with 11 bases between them. CDR3 size: 15 residues. Looked up from germline, CDR1 is SGHRS and CDR2 is YFSETQ. CDR3 bases: TGCGCCAGCAGCCCTGACCCGAGCTCTGGAAACACCATATATTTT. Translated: CASSPDPSSGNTIYF. Filled out from reference TRBV5-1 and TRBJ1-3, the complete variable domain reads KAGVTQTPRYLIKTRGQQVTLSCSPISGHRSVSWYQQTPGQGLQFLFEYFSETQRNKGNFPGRFSGRQFSNSRSEMNVSTLELGDSALYLCASSPDPSSGNTIYFGEGSWLTVV.

This clone was counted between two and nine times. The J gene is TRBJ1-1, the V gene TRBV30; 10 bases match TRBD1. Germline values: CDR1 GTSNPN, CDR2 SVGIG (reference sequence). This CDR3 spans 14 amino acids. V was pared by 3 bases and J by 5 bases, with 6 bases of the junction left unmatched. CDR3 in amino acids: CAWSLDRGQTEAFF. The CDR3 coding sequence is TGTGCCTGGAGCCTAGACAGGGGGCAGACTGAAGCTTTCTTT.

This chain links TRBV12-5 with TRBJ2-3; the D gene is possibly TRBD1 (5 bases). Trimming stripped 6 bases from V and 5 bases from J, with 12 bases between. This CDR3 is built from 13 residues. CDR1 LGHNT and CDR2 FRNRAP come from the germline V gene. The CDR3 DNA reads as TGTGCTAGTGGCCACGAAGACAGAGATACGCAGTATTTT. It specifies CASGHEDRDTQYF.

V usage is TRBV5-6 and J usage is TRBJ2-7; tentative D call: TRBD1 (6 bases). CDR1 is SGHDT and CDR2 is YYEEEE in the germline V gene. Deletions cut 3 bases from V and 3 bases from J, with 13 bases between. The CDR3 has 14 residues. The CDR3 DNA sequence: TGTGCCAGCAGCTCCGGGACAAATGACTACGAGCAGTACTTC. Amino acids: CASSSGTNDYEQYF. Supplemented by reference TRBV5-6 and TRBJ2-7, the full variable domain reads DAGVTQSPTHLIKTRGQQVTLRCSPKSGHDTVSWYQQALGQGPQFIFQYYEEEERQRGNFPDRFSGHQFPNYSSELNVNALLLGDSALYLCASSSGTNDYEQYFGPGTRLTVT.

CDR3 protein: CASSKGGGELFF. CDR3 coding DNA: TGTGCCAGCAGCAAAGGGGGCGGGGAGCTGTTTTTT. This rearrangement joins TRBV21-1 to TRBJ2-2. TRBV21-1 is a recognized pseudogene. This CDR3 region has 12 residues.

The V call is TRBV7-8, the J call TRBJ2-1; 11 bases fit TRBD1. The ends lost 4 bases at V and 5 bases at J; junction bases unmatched: 10. Germline V gene lookup returns CDR1 SGHVS and CDR2 FQNEAQ. The CDR3 runs to 17 residues. The CDR3 reads CASSSGQGAQMDNEQFF. CDR3 in DNA: TGTGCCAGCAGCTCAGGACAGGGGGCACAGATGGACAATGAGCAGTTCTTC.

The rearrangement links TRBV9 to TRBJ2-6; D is uncertain. CDR3 size: 16 residues. Germline CDR1 and CDR2: SGDLS and YYNGEE. Trimming removed 0 bases from V and 2 bases from J, with 9 bases in between. CDR3 residues: CASSVDLPTGANVLTF. CDR3 bases: TGTGCCAGCAGCGTAGATCTCCCCACTGGGGCCAACGTCCTGACTTTC. Variable domain in full (rest from reference TRBV9 and TRBJ2-6): DSGVTQTPKHLITATGQRVTLRCSPRSGDLSVYWYQQSLDQGLQFLIQYYNGEERAKGNILERFSAQQFPDLHSELNLSSLELGDSALYFCASSVDLPTGANVLTFGAGSRLTVL.

This sequence joins TRBV27 and TRBJ1-4; D unclear. The length of the CDR3 is 14 residues. Trimming pared 8 bases from V and 4 bases from J, leaving 14 bases between. Germline loops: CDR1 MNHEY, CDR2 SMNVEV (reference sequence). This CDR3 is CASGAGARNEKLFF. CDR3 nucleotide sequence: TGTGCCAGCGGCGCCGGTGCCCGTAATGAAAAACTGTTTTTT.

This rearrangement joins TRBV10-3 to TRBJ1-1, with 8 bases lining up with TRBD1. The CDR3 spans 16 residues. V was clipped by 4 bases and J by 5 bases; unmatched bases: 12. Per the germline V gene, CDR1 is ENHRY and CDR2 is SYGVKD. The CDR3 coding sequence is TGTGCCATCAGTGCCGCCATGTCAGGGGGCGCAACTGAAGCTTTCTTT. It specifies CAISAAMSGGATEAFF.

This chain uses TRBV4-1 with TRBJ1-6; D unclear. The length of the CDR3 is 15 residues. V was shortened by 1 base and J by 7 bases, with 11 bases between the two germline ends. The germline V gene encodes CDR1 MGHRA and CDR2 YSYEKL. CDR3 in DNA: TGCGCCAGCAGCCAAGTACCCTTCGAGAATTCACCCCTCCACTTT. It is translated as CASSQVPFENSPLHF.

The chain uses TRBV5-1 and TRBJ1-4; 7 bases map to TRBD1. Germline V gene data show CDR1 as SGHRS and CDR2 as YFSETQ. With V trimmed by 5 bases and J by 6 bases, 7 bases remained unmatched. This CDR3 region has 14 residues. The CDR3 loop reads CASRAGTEYEKLFF. The CDR3 DNA is TGCGCCAGCAGGGCAGGGACAGAGTATGAAAAACTGTTTTTT.

The rearrangement links TRBV5-4 to TRBJ2-6; no clear D. V lost 2 bases and J lost 0, with 9 bases in between. Germline assignment: CDR1 SGHNT and CDR2 YYREEE (reference sequence). The CDR3 totals 16 residues. CDR3 coding DNA: TGTGCCAGCAGCTTTGGCAGATCCTCTGGGGCCAACGTCCTGACTTTC. This sequence encodes CASSFGRSSGANVLTF.

This clone has just a few counts. The V gene is TRBV19, the J gene TRBJ2-1; D is unclear. The CDR3 runs 11 residues. Germline V gene sequence: CDR1 LNHDA, CDR2 SQIVND (reference sequence). Trimming cost V 3 bases and J 10 bases, with 7 bases left between them. CDR3: CASSIWSEQFF. DNA of the CDR3: TGTGCCAGTAGTATTTGGTCAGAGCAGTTCTTC.

The genes are TRBV29-1 and TRBJ1-1, with TRBD1 matching 10 bases. Germline V lookup: CDR1 SQVTM, CDR2 ANQGSEA. V was pared by 3 bases and J by 6 bases, with 4 bases of the junction left unmatched. The CDR3 is 13 amino acids. CDR3 sequence: CSVETGTGAEAFF. In DNA, the CDR3 is TGCAGCGTTGAGACCGGGACAGGGGCTGAAGCTTTCTTT.

The gene calls are TRBV7-2 and TRBJ1-2, with 11 bases identical to TRBD1. Per germline, CDR1 SGHTA and CDR2 FQGNSA. The CDR3 has 14 amino acids. With V trimmed by 5 bases and J by 8 bases, 7 bases remained unmatched. CDR3 protein: CASSEGQGAWGYTF. In DNA, the CDR3 is TGTGCCAGCAGCGAAGGACAGGGGGCTTGGGGCTACACCTTC.